The rows below give T cell receptor beta chains drawn from one sample of a study of shared clonotypes between healthy human individuals. The table came from immunoSEQ multiplex PCR; TCRdb's copy has only in-frame clones and leaves some out. In the table there are approximately 640,000 clones, less than 95% of which are singletons. The sequenced sample consisted of memory CD8+ T cells from PBMCs. The receptors here all came from a man younger than 35 in good health. Some clones in this sample may be carry-over from other donors' samples. Each CDR3 is given with its conserved first and last residue. Some rows mark clone size as missing; the rest say once, few, many or name a class of expanded clone.

j_call	clone_size	cdr3_length	v_call	cdr3_aa
TRBJ2-3	NA	14	TRBV7-2	CASRNLRGTDTQYF
TRBJ2-1	NA	16	TRBV10-3	CAISPPGLAGHNEQFF
TRBJ2-7	once	14	TRBV4-3	CASSQGFRGSEQYF
TRBJ2-2	few	14	TRBV28	CASSRTSGSSELFF
TRBJ2-1	NA	15	TRBV6-6	CASSYDREPYNEQFF
TRBJ1-1	NA	11	TRBV19	CASGRPGRAFF
TRBJ2-3	NA	14	TRBV18	CASSRDRAGDTQYF
TRBJ2-7	once	15	TRBV4-2	CASSQDLQGSDEQYF
TRBJ2-3	NA	17	TRBV28	CASSWLQAGVNTDTQYF
TRBJ2-2	NA	15	TRBV7-9	CASSFRQGRTGELFF
TRBJ2-7	NA	12	TRBV7-2	CASSLARYEQYF
TRBJ2-1	NA	14	TRBV19	CASSIGTGYNEQFF
TRBJ2-5	NA	20	TRBV30	CAWSTDPWGTGGERGETQYF
TRBJ2-7	NA	15	TRBV4-1	CASSHGGDVSYEQYF
TRBJ1-2	NA	14	TRBV5-8	CASSLFVSNYGYTF
TRBJ2-1	few	13	TRBV7-9	CASRPDLYNEQFF
TRBJ2-7	NA	13	TRBV29-1	CSVQRQGAYEQYF
TRBJ1-5	NA	17	TRBV4-1	CASSPQWTGAINQPQHF
TRBJ2-1	NA	12	TRBV27	CASREGYNEQFF
TRBJ2-5	NA	16	TRBV11-2	CASSLGPKAYQETQYF
TRBJ2-2	NA	14	TRBV27	CASSDSPNTGELFF
TRBJ2-3	NA	15	TRBV27	CASTSDRGRTDTQYF
TRBJ2-5	few	12	TRBV11-2	CASSLFQETQYF
TRBJ1-1	once	14	TRBV11-2	CASSSIQGYTEAFF
TRBJ2-7	NA	14	TRBV7-3	CASSSEGVSYEQYF
TRBJ1-2	NA	13	TRBV19	CASLGWQNYGYTF